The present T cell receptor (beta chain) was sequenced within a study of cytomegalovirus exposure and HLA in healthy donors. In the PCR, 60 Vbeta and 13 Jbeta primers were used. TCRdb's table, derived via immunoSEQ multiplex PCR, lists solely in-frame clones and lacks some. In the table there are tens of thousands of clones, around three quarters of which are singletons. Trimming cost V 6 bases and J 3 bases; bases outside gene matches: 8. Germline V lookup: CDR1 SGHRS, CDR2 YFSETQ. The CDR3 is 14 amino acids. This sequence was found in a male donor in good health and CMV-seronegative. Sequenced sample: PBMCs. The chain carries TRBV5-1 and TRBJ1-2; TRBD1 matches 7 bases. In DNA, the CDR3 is TGCGCCAGCAACCGGGACAGTACCGACTATGGCTACACCTTC. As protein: CASNRDSTDYGYTF.